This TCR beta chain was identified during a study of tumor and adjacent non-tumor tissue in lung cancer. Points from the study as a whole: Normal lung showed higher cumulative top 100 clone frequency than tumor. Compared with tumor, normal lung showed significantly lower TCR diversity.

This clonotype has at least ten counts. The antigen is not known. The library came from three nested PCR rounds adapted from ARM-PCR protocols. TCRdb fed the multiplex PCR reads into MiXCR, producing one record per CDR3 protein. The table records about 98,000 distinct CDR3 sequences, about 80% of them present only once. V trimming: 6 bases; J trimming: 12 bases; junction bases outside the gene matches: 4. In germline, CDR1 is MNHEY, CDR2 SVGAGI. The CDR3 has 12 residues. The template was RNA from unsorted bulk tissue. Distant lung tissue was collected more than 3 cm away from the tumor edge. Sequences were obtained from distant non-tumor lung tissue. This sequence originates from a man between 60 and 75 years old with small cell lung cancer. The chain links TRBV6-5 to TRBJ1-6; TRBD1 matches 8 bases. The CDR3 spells CASRPQGGPLHF. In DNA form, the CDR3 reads TGTGCCAGCAGGCCACAGGGGGGACCCCTCCACTTT.